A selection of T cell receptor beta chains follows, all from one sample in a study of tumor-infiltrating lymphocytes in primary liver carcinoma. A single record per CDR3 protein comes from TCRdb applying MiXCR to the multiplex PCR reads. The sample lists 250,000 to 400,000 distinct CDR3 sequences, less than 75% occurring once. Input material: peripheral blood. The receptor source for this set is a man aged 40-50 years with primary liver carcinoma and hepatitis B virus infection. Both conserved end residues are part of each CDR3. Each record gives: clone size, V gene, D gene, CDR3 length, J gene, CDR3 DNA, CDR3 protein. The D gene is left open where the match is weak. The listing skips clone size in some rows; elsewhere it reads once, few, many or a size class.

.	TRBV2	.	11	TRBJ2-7	TGTGCCACCATCAAGACCGGCGAGCAGTACTTC	CATIKTGEQYF
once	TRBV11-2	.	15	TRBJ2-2	TGTGCCAGCAGCCTAAGTAGGACGGGGACCAGGGAGCTGTTTTTT	CASSLSRTGTRELFF
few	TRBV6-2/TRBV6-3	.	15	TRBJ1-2	TGTGCCAGCAGGGGGGAACACCGGGGAAATGTAGGTTACACCTTC	CASRGEHRGNVGYTF
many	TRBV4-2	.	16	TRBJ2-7	TGTGCCAGCAGCCAACCATCTAGCGACGGTCCCTACGAGCAGTACTTC	CASSQPSSDGPYEQYF
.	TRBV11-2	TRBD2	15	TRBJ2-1	TGTGCCAGTAGCTTACTTAGCGGGCCCTACAATAAGCAGTTCTTC	CASSLLSGPYNKQFF
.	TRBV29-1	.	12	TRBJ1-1	TGCAACGTTGGGGGTCAGGACACTGAAGCTTTCTTT	CNVGGQDTEAFF
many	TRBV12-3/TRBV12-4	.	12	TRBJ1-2	TGTGCCAGCAGTTTAGGACCGGGTGGCTACACCTTC	CASSLGPGGYTF
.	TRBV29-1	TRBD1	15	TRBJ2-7	TGCATCGTCCTTAATCCGGGACAGGGACCCTACGAACAGTACTTC	CIVLNPGQGPYEQYF
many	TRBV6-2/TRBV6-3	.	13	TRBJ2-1	TGTGCCAGCACCGTAACCCCCTCAAATGAGCAGTTCTTC	CASTVTPSNEQFF
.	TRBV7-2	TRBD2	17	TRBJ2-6	TGTGCCAGCAGCGTTCGGGGGGGAGCTCCTGGGGCCAACGTCCTGACTTTC	CASSVRGGAPGANVLTF
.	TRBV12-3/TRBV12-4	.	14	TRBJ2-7	TGTGCCAGCAGCCGAGATGGACAGACCTATGAGCAGTACTTC	CASSRDGQTYEQYF
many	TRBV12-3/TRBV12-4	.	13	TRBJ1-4	TGTGCCAGCAGTCCTGGGCATAATGAAAAACTGTTTTTT	CASSPGHNEKLFF
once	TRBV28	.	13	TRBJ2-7	TGTGCCAGCAGTTTCCGGCCCCCCTACGAGCAGTACTTC	CASSFRPPYEQYF
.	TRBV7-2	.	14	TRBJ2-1	TGTGCCAGCAGCTCCCGCGCAGTCCCCGGCGCGCAGTTCTTC	CASSSRAVPGAQFF
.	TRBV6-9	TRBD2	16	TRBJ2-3	TGTGCCAGCAGTTCACAAGCGGGAGGTGGCACAGATACGCAGTATTTC	CASSSQAGGGTDTQYF
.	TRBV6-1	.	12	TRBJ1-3	TGTGCCAGCATCCTCACTGGAAACACCATATATTTT	CASILTGNTIYF
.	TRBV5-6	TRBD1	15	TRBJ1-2	TGTGCCAGCCGCCTATGGGACAGGGGTACCTATTGCTACACCTTC	CASRLWDRGTYCYTF
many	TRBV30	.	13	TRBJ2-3	TGTGCCTGGGTGGGTAGGGGCACAGATACGCAGTATTTT	CAWVGRGTDTQYF
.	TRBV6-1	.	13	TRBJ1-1	TGTGCCAGCAGTGAACGATCTTCCGTGAGTGCTTTCTTT	CASSERSSVSAFF
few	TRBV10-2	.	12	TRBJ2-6	TGCGCCACCGCCTCTGGGGCCAACGTCCTGGCTTTC	CATASGANVLAF
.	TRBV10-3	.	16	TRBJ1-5	TGTGCCATCAGTGATCAGAGAGGGGGGGCAGGACAGCCCCAGCATTTT	CAISDQRGGAGQPQHF
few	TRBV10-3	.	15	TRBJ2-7	TGTGCCATCAGAACTGCCCAGGGGATCTCCTACGAGCAGTACTTC	CAIRTAQGISYEQYF
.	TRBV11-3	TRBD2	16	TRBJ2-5	TGTGCCAGCAGCTTACGATATGGACTAGCGGGAGAGAGCCAGTACTTC	CASSLRYGLAGESQYF
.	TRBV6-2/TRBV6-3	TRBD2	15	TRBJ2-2	TGTGTCAGCAGGCTAAGCGGGGGGAACATCGGGGAGCTGTTTTTT	CVSRLSGGNIGELFF
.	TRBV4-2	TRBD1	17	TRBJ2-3	TGTGCCAGGAGCCAAGATGACCCGACAGGGGTCACAGATACACAGTATTTT	CARSQDDPTGVTDTQYF
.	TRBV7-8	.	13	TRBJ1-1	TGTGCCAGCAGCCCGGACCATAACACTGAAGCTTTCTTT	CASSPDHNTEAFF
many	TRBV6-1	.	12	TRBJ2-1	TGTGCCAGCAGCCCCAGTATTGGTGAGCAGTTCTTC	CASSPSIGEQFF
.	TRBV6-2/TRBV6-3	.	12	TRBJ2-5	TGTGCCAGCGCAGACGGGGACCGGACCCAATACTTC	CASADGDRTQYF
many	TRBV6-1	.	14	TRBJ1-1	TGTGCCAGCAGTGAGCGCCAGGGTCCCCTTGAAGCTTTCTTT	CASSERQGPLEAFF
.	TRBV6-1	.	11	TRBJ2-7	TGTGCCAGCACCAGGGGCTACGAGCAGTACTTC	CASTRGYEQYF
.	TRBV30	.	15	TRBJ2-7	TGTGCCTGGAGTGTAAGAGCAACGAAAGGTCCCGAGCAGTACTTC	CAWSVRATKGPEQYF
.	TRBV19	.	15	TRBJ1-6	TGTGCCAGTAGTTTCGGGGACGGAAATAATTCACCCCTCCACTTT	CASSFGDGNNSPLHF
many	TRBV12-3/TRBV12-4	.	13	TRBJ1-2	TGTGCCAGCAGTCCTGACAGGATCTATGGCTACACCTTC	CASSPDRIYGYTF
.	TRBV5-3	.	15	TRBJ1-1	TGTGCCAGAAGCTTGGAGGACAGTTCGAACACTGAAGCTTTCTTT	CARSLEDSSNTEAFF
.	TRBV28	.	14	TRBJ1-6	TGTGCCAGCAGTCGGGGGGCAGGTAATTCAGCCCTCCACTTT	CASSRGAGNSALHF
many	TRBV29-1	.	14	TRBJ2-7	TGCAGCGTACCTCCGGCTAGCAGGTCGTACGAGCAGTACTTC	CSVPPASRSYEQYF
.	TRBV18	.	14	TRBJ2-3	TGTGCCAGCTCACCACCCCATCACACAGATACGCAGTATTTT	CASSPPHHTDTQYF
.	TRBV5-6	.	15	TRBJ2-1	TGTGCCATCAGCCGACCAACGAACAGTTACAATGAGCAGTTCTTC	CAISRPTNSYNEQFF
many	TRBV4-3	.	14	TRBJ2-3	TGCGCCAGCAGCCAAGATATCGGCACAGATACGCAGTATTTT	CASSQDIGTDTQYF
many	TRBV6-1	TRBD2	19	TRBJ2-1	TGTGCCAGCAGTGTGACTAGCGCAAAATACGCGGTACGATACAATGAGCAGTTCTTC	CASSVTSAKYAVRYNEQFF
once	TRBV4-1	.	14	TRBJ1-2	TGCGCCAGCAGCCAAGAGGGGTTTAGGGATGGTTACACCTTC	CASSQEGFRDGYTF
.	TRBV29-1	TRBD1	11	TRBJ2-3	TGCAGCGGGGGGACAGGGGGTATGCAGTATTTT	CSGGTGGMQYF
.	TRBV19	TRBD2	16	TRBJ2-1	TGTGCCAGTAGTGCGAAGACTAGCGGGAGGGCCCATGAGCAGTTCTTC	CASSAKTSGRAHEQFF
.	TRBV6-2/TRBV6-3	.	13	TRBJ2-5	TGTGCCAGCAGTTACCGGGCGGAAGAGACCCAGTACTTC	CASSYRAEETQYF